Presented here are 32 T cell receptor beta chains from one specimen sequenced in a study of HIV-infected children after antiretroviral therapy interruption (dated by TCRdb to about 2019). Interpreted using the paper, the treatment or condition label stands for: PENTA 11 planned treatment interruption arm or continuous ART arm. Libraries were prepared through 3' RACE. The instrument given in TCRdb is Illumina MiSeq. TCR libraries were built from RNA using a 3' RACE protocol with unique molecular identifiers to correct PCR amplification bias. In-frame beta chains were kept once TCRdb had trimmed the public reads at Q25 with fastp and called clones with MiXCR. Each CDR3 protein gets just one entry, which takes the most common genes and DNA from the rows behind it. This sample comprises tens of thousands of distinct CDR3 sequences, around 4.5% of them detected only once. The top ten constitute almost 0.7% of the sample.

This sample comprised CD45RA+ CD4+ T cells from PBMCs, pooled from several time points, obtained from a donor given antiretroviral therapy, either interrupted or continuous. The sample's cell subset or site label is to be understood as: naive CD4+ CD45RA+ CD45RO- T cells. The receptor source for this set is a pool of human donors with HIV.

This clonotype was observed a handful of times. V gene TRBV6-2 or TRBV6-3 combines with J gene TRBJ1-5; no clear D gene. V dropped 4 bases and J dropped 7 bases, with 11 bases sitting between them. The CDR3 has 13 amino acids. CDR1 is MNHEY, CDR2 SVGEGT, per germline. In DNA, the CDR3 is TGTGCCAGCAGTTCTGAAAAGTACCAGCCCCAGCATTTT. Its protein is CASSSEKYQPQHF.

This clonotype was seen ten or more times. This sequence joins TRBV20-1 and TRBJ1-2, with a tentative D call TRBD1 (6 bases). The CDR3 length is 14 residues. Germline CDR1 reads DFQATT; CDR2 reads SNEGSKA (reference sequence). V was cut by 3 bases and J by 7 bases, with 18 bases left in between. The CDR3 nucleotides are TGCAGTGCTAGTGGGGACAAGGCCCTATTTGGCTACACCTTC. This codes for CSASGDKALFGYTF.

This clonotype was recorded many times. The V call is TRBV11-2, the J call TRBJ2-1; 7 nucleotides agree with TRBD1. Germline trimming cut 5 bases from V and 10 bases from J; bases unmatched to any gene: 14. The CDR3 consists of 15 residues. Germline CDR1 is SGHAT and CDR2 is FQNNGV. The CDR3 DNA follows: TGTGCCAGCAGCACTCAATTCTACAGGGGCGAAGAGCAGTTCTTC. This translates into CASSTQFYRGEEQFF. The full variable domain, in which reference TRBV11-2 and TRBJ2-1 provide the parts outside the CDR3, is EAGVAQSPRYKIIEKRQSVAFWCNPISGHATLYWYQQILGQGPKLLIQFQNNGVVDDSQLPKDRFSAERLKGVDSTLKIQPAKLEDSAVYLCASSTQFYRGEEQFFGPGTRLTVL.

The table lists this clonotype with a few counts. The CDR3 DNA reads TGTGCCAGCAGTTCCCCACCCAAAGTGGGGTCTAATGAAAAACTGTTTTTT. It translates to CASSSPPKVGSNEKLFF. The J gene is TRBJ1-4, the V gene TRBV28; D is undetermined. Germline loops: CDR1 MDHEN, CDR2 SYDVKM. The CDR3 contains 17 residues. Deletions cut 4 bases from V and 3 bases from J, with 18 bases between.

In this sample, this clonotype turned up many times. V is TRBV20-1 and J is TRBJ1-2; the D gene is possibly TRBD1 (5 bases). The CDR3 runs 13 residues. The germline V gene has CDR1 DFQATT and CDR2 SNEGSKA (reference sequence). Deletions cut 5 bases from V and 8 bases from J, with 18 bases between. For the CDR3, the DNA is TGCAGTGCTTCCCCCCTCCAGGGAAGGGGCTACACCTTC. It codes for CSASPLQGRGYTF.

This clonotype has at least ten counts. The chain links TRBV18 to TRBJ1-5; D remains ambiguous. CDR1 and CDR2 (germline): KGHSH, LQKENI. Trimming shortened V by 4 bases and J by 4 bases, and 14 bases separated the two germline ends. The CDR3 consists of 15 residues. CDR3: CASSLLGSPNQPQHF. For the CDR3, the DNA is TGTGCCAGCTCACTCCTTGGATCCCCTAATCAGCCCCAGCATTTT.

This clonotype was seen ten or more times. V and J are TRBV18 and TRBJ1-1, with no clear D. The CDR3 is 18 amino acids. Trimming removed 1 base from V and 6 bases from J, with 24 bases in between. Germline V gene sequence: CDR1 KGHSH, CDR2 LQKENI. The DNA for the CDR3 is TGTGCCAGCTCACCACGAGTCTCGCCCGGCCCCATTACCCCTGAAGCTTTCTTT. Translation gives CASSPRVSPGPITPEAFF.

At least ten counts were recorded for this clonotype. The gene calls are TRBV5-1 and TRBJ2-7; maybe TRBD2 (5 bases). In germline, CDR1 is SGHRS, CDR2 YFSETQ. This CDR3 is built from 14 residues. V lost 2 bases to trimming and J lost 2 bases, with 11 bases between them. Written as DNA, the CDR3 is TGCGCCAGCAGCTTCGGCGGGCTGACCTACGAGCAGTACTTC. Translation: CASSFGGLTYEQYF.

This clonotype was counted many times. V gene TRBV11-3 combines with J gene TRBJ1-4; possible D gene TRBD1, 5 bases. The CDR3 is made up of 17 amino acids. V was pared by 5 bases and J by 3 bases, with 19 bases between. Germline assignment: CDR1 SGHNT and CDR2 YENEEA. Here the CDR3 reads CASSPGLWAGANEKLFF. For the CDR3, the DNA is TGTGCCAGCAGCCCGGGCCTTTGGGCGGGGGCTAATGAAAAACTGTTTTTT. The variable domain in full, completed from reference TRBV11-3 and TRBJ1-4, reads EAGVVQSPRYKIIEKKQPVAFWCNPISGHNTLYWYLQNLGQGPELLIRYENEEAVDDSQLPKDRFSAERLKGVDSTLKIQPAELGDSAVYLCASSPGLWAGANEKLFFGSGTQLSVL.

This clonotype was counted ten times or more. CDR3 amino acids: CASSSGTGWAFF. CDR3 bases: TGTGCCAGTAGTTCCGGGACAGGGTGGGCTTTCTTT. The chain uses TRBV19 and TRBJ1-1, with 9 bases fitting TRBD1. The trim removed 5 bases at V and 11 bases at J, leaving 6 bases unmatched. Germline V gives CDR1 LNHDA, CDR2 SQIVND (reference sequence). The CDR3 is made up of 12 amino acids.

Many counts were recorded for this clonotype. V and J are TRBV2 and TRBJ2-5, with TRBD1 matching over 9 bases. The V segment lost 7 bases and the J segment 3 bases; nucleotides outside the gene matches: 6. The germline V gene encodes CDR1 SNHLY and CDR2 FYNNEI. The CDR3 runs to 14 residues. Here the CDR3 reads CASIPDRGKETQYF. The CDR3 bases are TGTGCCAGCATCCCCGACAGGGGGAAAGAGACCCAGTACTTC.

Only a few counts were recorded for this clonotype. V and J are TRBV29-1 and TRBJ2-3, with D possibly matching TRBD2 (7 bases). The CDR3 loop spans 14 amino acids. Deletions cut 8 bases from V and 8 bases from J, with 23 bases between. Germline values: CDR1 SQVTM, CDR2 ANQGSEA. The CDR3 DNA reads as TGCAGCCAGAAGCAAGGGGGGGTCGAAGGTACGCAGTATTTT. This encodes CSQKQGGVEGTQYF.

A few counts support this clonotype. The chain links TRBV6-6 to TRBJ2-2, with 8 positions matching TRBD1. This CDR3 is 15 amino acids long. Germline V gene lookup returns CDR1 MNHNY and CDR2 SVGAGI (reference sequence). V dropped 4 bases and J dropped 4; count of bases not matched to a gene: 5. The chain's CDR3 is CASSSQTGATGELFF. Here the CDR3 DNA reads TGTGCCAGCAGTTCTCAGACAGGGGCCACCGGGGAGCTGTTTTTT.

This clonotype appeared many times. The rearrangement uses TRBV7-3 and TRBJ2-2; the match to TRBD2 covers 10 bases. This CDR3 has 17 amino acids. V lost 1 base and J lost 6; bases outside the gene matches: 8. Germline V gene sequence: CDR1 SGHTA, CDR2 FQGTGA. The CDR3 nucleotides are TGTGCCAGCAGCTTAAAAGCGGGGGGGCCTTTGGCCGGGGAGCTGTTTTTT. Residues: CASSLKAGGPLAGELFF.

Ten or more counts support this clonotype. The chain joins TRBV5-4 to TRBJ2-1; either TRBD1 or TRBD2 may fit D (5 bases each). The CDR3 contains 12 residues. The germline gives CDR1 SGHNT, CDR2 YYREEE (reference sequence). V lost 3 bases and J 7 bases, leaving 8 bases between the germline ends. CDR3 coding DNA: TGTGCCAGCAGCTGGGGACCTAATGAGCAGTTCTTC. Translation gives CASSWGPNEQFF. Looking up the rest from reference TRBV5-4 and TRBJ2-1 gives the full variable domain: ETGVTQSPTHLIKTRGQQVTLRCSSQSGHNTVSWYQQALGQGPQFIFQYYREEENGRGNFPPRFSGLQFPNYSSELNVNALELDDSALYLCASSWGPNEQFFGPGTRLTVL.

This clonotype has a count of ten or more. The chain employs TRBV12-3 or TRBV12-4 and TRBJ2-7; 7 bases align to TRBD1. The CDR3 is 18 amino acids. The J segment lost 1 base and the V segment lost 3 bases, leaving 15 bases of the junction unmatched. CDR3 residues: CASSFGPARTGGSYEQYF. The CDR3 DNA sequence: TGTGCCAGCAGTTTTGGCCCTGCGAGGACAGGTGGGTCCTACGAGCAGTACTTC.

This clonotype appeared many times. This chain joins TRBV2 and TRBJ2-5; the D gene could be TRBD1 or TRBD2 (6 bases each). CDR1 is SNHLY and CDR2 is FYNNEI in the germline V gene. With 7 bases removed from V and 2 bases from J, the gap between germline ends came to 11 bases. This CDR3 has 13 residues. The CDR3 coding sequence is TGTGCCAGCACGAGGGGGGAACAAGAGACCCAGTACTTC. Its translation: CASTRGEQETQYF.

The sample holds many counts of this clonotype. The V and J genes are TRBV2 and TRBJ1-6; 11 bases line up with TRBD1. Trimming at V came to 8 bases and at J to 7 bases, leaving 4 bases not matched to a gene. Germline V gives CDR1 SNHLY, CDR2 FYNNEI. The CDR3 spans 14 residues. The CDR3 protein is CASGWDRGNSPLHF. The CDR3 nucleotides read TGTGCCAGCGGCTGGGACAGGGGGAATTCACCCCTCCACTTT.

This clonotype was detected ten times or more. As DNA, the CDR3 is TGTGCCAGCAGGACCGGGACTAGCGGGGGAACAGAGCAGTTCTTC. It codes for CASRTGTSGGTEQFF. The genes are TRBV6-6 and TRBJ2-1; 14 bases are a match to TRBD2. The CDR3 runs to 15 residues. The junction had 8 bases not matched to a gene; V was cut back by 6 bases and J by 10 bases. Germline CDR1 MNHNY, CDR2 SVGAGI (reference sequence).

For this clonotype: An end of the junction does not agree with germline; a read error may underlie this. The chain has TRBV12-3 or TRBV12-4 and TRBJ2-7; no clear D. This CDR3 contains 13 residues. CDR3 DNA sequence: TGTGCCAGCAGTAAGACACCCTCCCACGAGCAGTACTTC. This encodes CASSKTPSHEQYF.

This clonotype was observed at least ten times. The chain combines TRBV27 with TRBJ2-7; 8 positions agree with TRBD2. Germline CDR1 and CDR2: MNHEY and SMNVEV (reference sequence). There are 21 residues in the CDR3. The J segment lost 1 base and the V segment lost 5 bases, leaving 25 bases of the junction unmatched. The CDR3 coding sequence is TGTGCCAGCAGTCCCTGGAACGCCCGGGAGGGGGATGAGGGTCCGTCCTACGAGCAGTACTTC. This codes for CASSPWNAREGDEGPSYEQYF.

There are many counts of this clonotype. The CDR3: CASSQAGFRAVDEQYF. CDR3 DNA: TGTGCCAGCAGCCAAGCGGGCTTCAGGGCCGTCGACGAGCAGTACTTC. J is TRBJ2-7 and V is TRBV11-2; TRBD2 might be the D (6 bases). V gave up 5 bases and J gave up 5 bases, with 22 bases separating them. Per the germline V gene, CDR1 is SGHAT and CDR2 is FQNNGV. This CDR3 contains 16 residues.

The table lists this clonotype with many counts. The rearrangement uses TRBV6-4 and TRBJ2-1; 12 nucleotides match TRBD2. The V gene end was trimmed by 6 bases and the J gene end by 7 bases; junction bases not matched to a gene: 7. The germline gives CDR1 MRHNA, CDR2 SNTAGT. The CDR3 runs 15 residues. CDR3 sequence reads: CASSKLAGGRNEQFF. For the CDR3, the DNA is TGTGCCAGCAGCAAACTAGCGGGGGGCCGTAATGAGCAGTTCTTC.

This clonotype was seen at least ten times. The chain links TRBV2 to TRBJ1-5, with TRBD1 matching 7 bases. Germline CDR1 and CDR2: SNHLY and FYNNEI. The CDR3 extends over 14 amino acids. Losses at the gene ends were 6 bases for V and 0 bases for J; bases not matched to a gene: 2. The CDR3 spells CASSGQASNQPQHF. The CDR3 region has the DNA TGTGCCAGCAGCGGACAGGCTAGCAATCAGCCCCAGCATTTT.

This clonotype was seen at least ten times. The genes are TRBV10-3 and TRBJ2-6; no definite D call. Per germline, CDR1 ENHRY and CDR2 SYGVKD. Trimming shortened V by 3 bases and J by 0 bases, and 6 bases separated the two germline ends. There are 15 residues in the CDR3. The CDR3 loop is CAISDSVSGANVLTF. For the CDR3, the DNA is TGTGCCATCAGTGACAGCGTCTCTGGGGCCAACGTCCTGACTTTC.

There are many counts of this clonotype. The rearrangement joins TRBV12-3 or TRBV12-4 to TRBJ2-5; maybe TRBD1 (5 bases). This CDR3 comprises 14 residues. Trimming removed 8 bases at V and 1 base at J, with 14 bases between. The CDR3 bases are TGTGCCAGCCGGAGTCAGGGATTCCAAGAGACCCAGTACTTC. It encodes CASRSQGFQETQYF.

This clonotype was picked up many times. The V call is TRBV20-1, the J call TRBJ1-1, with TRBD1 matching over 8 bases. Germline CDR1 and CDR2: DFQATT and SNEGSKA (reference sequence). The CDR3 totals 12 residues. J was trimmed by 4 bases and V by 6 bases; bases with no gene match: 4. DNA for the CDR3: TGCAGTGCACCAGGACAGGGCACTGAAGCTTTCTTT. As protein: CSAPGQGTEAFF.

This chain connects TRBV5-1 to TRBJ2-7; 15 nucleotides match TRBD2. With 2 bases clipped from V and 1 base from J, the junction kept 19 bases outside the gene matches. CDR1 SGHRS and CDR2 YFSETQ come from the germline V gene. The CDR3 is 22 residues long. This CDR3 reads CASSLTEDAPWTSGGASYEQYF. The CDR3 DNA is TGCGCCAGCAGCTTAACCGAAGACGCACCCTGGACTAGCGGGGGGGCTTCCTACGAGCAGTACTTC.

Many counts were recorded for this clonotype. DNA of the CDR3: TGTGCCAGCAGTTTAGCGGGGAGCAACATTCAGTACTTC. This codes for CASSLAGSNIQYF. The chain joins TRBV28 to TRBJ2-4, with D tentatively TRBD2 (6 bases). Trimming left V 2 bases short and J 7 bases short, with 9 bases between. The CDR3 is made up of 13 amino acids. Germline V CDR1 and CDR2: MDHEN, SYDVKM.

This clonotype was counted between two and nine times. The genes are TRBV6-1 and TRBJ1-3; maybe TRBD1 (6 bases). CDR3 length: 14 amino acids. Looked up from germline, CDR1 is MNHNS and CDR2 is SASEGT. The V end was cut by 8 bases, the J end by 7 bases, with 18 bases between. The CDR3 loop is CASLEPGAVNTIYF. The CDR3 region has the DNA TGTGCCAGCCTAGAACCAGGGGCGGTGAACACCATATATTTT.

In its sample, this clonotype was seen many times. V and J are TRBV28 and TRBJ2-1; D is unresolved. V was trimmed by 5 bases and J by 4 bases, leaving 12 bases between them. Germline V lookup: CDR1 MDHEN, CDR2 SYDVKM. The CDR3 has 14 residues. The CDR3 here is CASSPNTWYNEQFF. The CDR3 nucleotides read TGTGCCAGCAGTCCTAACACTTGGTACAATGAGCAGTTCTTC.

This clonotype was counted at least ten times. The chain combines TRBV4-2 with TRBJ2-4, with 12 positions matching TRBD2. The CDR3 is 17 amino acids. The V and J ends lost 2 bases and 3 bases, in that order; junction bases with no gene match: 5. Germline-derived CDR1 and CDR2 are LGHNA and YNFKEQ. The CDR3 loop reads CASSQILAGGHKNIQYF. In DNA form, the CDR3 reads TGTGCCAGCAGCCAAATACTAGCGGGGGGCCACAAAAACATTCAGTACTTC.